The clone carrying this T cell receptor beta chain was recorded a few times. This sample was taken from a study of beta chain features in type 1 diabetes. Since all of the isolated RNA was reverse transcribed, expressed TCRB transcripts were what got sequenced. There were some 3.6 million reads on average in the naive, central memory and regulatory T cell samples. Method: immunoSEQ multiplex PCR; TCRdb's copy keeps in-frame clones and lacks some. This table holds about 220,000 clones, roughly 11% found once. This CDR3 has 15 residues. Trimming at V came to 6 bases and at J to 6 bases, leaving 10 bases not matched to a gene. Germline-derived CDR1 and CDR2 are MNHEY and SVGAGI.

The sequenced sample consisted of central memory CD4+ T cells from blood. The chain joins TRBV6-5 to TRBJ2-1; 8 bases are a match to TRBD2. The receptor comes from a man aged 18 to 30 in good health. The CDR3, as DNA: TGTGCCAGCAGCACCCGGGAGGGGGTAGGCAATGAGCAGTTCTTC. The encoded protein is CASSTREGVGNEQFF.